The rows below give T cell receptor beta chains drawn from one sample of a study of T cell changes during pregnancy in multiple sclerosis. Produced via immunoSEQ multiplex PCR; TCRdb's table is partial and in-frame only. The repertoire includes 85,000 to 130,000 clones, 90% to 95% of them detected once, and about 1% sits in the top ten. Source: peripheral blood, taken before pregnancy. Receptors originate from a female donor with multiple sclerosis, enrolled in a pregnancy study. Both conserved end residues are part of each CDR3. Each record gives: clone size, V gene, J gene, CDR3 protein. Clone sizes are given selectively: once, few, many, or a class where the clone is expanded.

>NA|TRBV4-3|TRBJ1-3
CASSPWEASGNTIYF
>NA|TRBV14|TRBJ2-2
CASSQVIGELFF
>few|TRBV4-1|TRBJ2-1
CASSRLLAGVRRDNEQFF
>NA|TRBV4-1|TRBJ2-7
CASSHPPRGTYEQYF
>NA|TRBV28|TRBJ2-7
CASSLRASLEQYF
>NA|TRBV14|TRBJ1-1
CASSQVAGVNTEAFF
>NA|TRBV10-1|NA
CASSGGQGANYEQYF
>NA|TRBV6-5|TRBJ2-5
CASSGGRTETQYF
>NA|TRBV9|TRBJ2-1
CASSVTGSSYNEQFF
>NA|TRBV14|TRBJ2-3
CASSQEQGADTQYF
>NA|TRBV5-1|TRBJ1-4
CASSSGQGHINEKLFF
>NA|TRBV28|TRBJ1-1
CASRRRDRGRRDTEAFF
>NA|TRBV7-8|TRBJ2-7
CASSYGDRRYEQYF
>NA|TRBV4-3|TRBJ2-1
CASSPGTSSYNEQFF
>NA|TRBV7-9|TRBJ2-7
CASSSQGLAEPYEQYF
>NA|TRBV19|TRBJ1-1
CASRQGVTEAFF
>NA|TRBV9|TRBJ2-2
CASSPRTSEITGELFF
>NA|TRBV27|TRBJ1-1
CASRFYRDRDTEAFF
>NA|TRBV5-1|TRBJ2-1
CASSLGGGGRNEQFF
>NA|TRBV28|TRBJ2-7
CASSFISSGTPLYYEQYF
>once|TRBV7-9|TRBJ2-3
CASSLAQGSAYF
>NA|TRBV18|TRBJ2-5
CASSPLPRTGKETQYF
>NA|TRBV7-7|TRBJ1-5
CASSLPTEKGQPQHF
>NA|TRBV14|TRBJ1-1
CASSLGQFTEAFF
>NA|TRBV28|TRBJ1-5
CASSPTPGWNQPQHF
>NA|TRBV19|TRBJ2-7
CASSIGGGGWEQYF
>NA|TRBV19|TRBJ1-1
CASSIGGSNTEAFF
>NA|TRBV5-5|TRBJ1-2
CASSLELGRGAYGYTF
>NA|TRBV29-1|TRBJ1-2
CSVEGDRENYGYTF
>NA|TRBV7-6|TRBJ2-2
CASSLGAGYTGELFF
>NA|TRBV7-2|TRBJ2-3
CASSGSTKDLNTQYF
>NA|TRBV4-1|TRBJ2-7
CASSQGGLANLFSYEQYF
>NA|TRBV25-1|TRBJ1-1
CASSDYGDTEAFF
>NA|TRBV21-1|TRBJ1-1
CASSKVFGDRTNTEAFF
>NA|TRBV25-1|TRBJ2-7
CASSELGGIEQYF
>NA|TRBV27|TRBJ1-2
CASSLRGDIIYGYTF
>NA|TRBV15|TRBJ1-2
CATSRGGGANYGYTF
>NA|TRBV9|TRBJ2-3
CASSPGTLSTDTQYF
>NA|TRBV7-9|TRBJ2-7
CASSVTTEQYF
>NA|TRBV9|TRBJ1-1
CASSPLPGQGLNTEAFF
>NA|TRBV6-6|TRBJ1-5
CASSYSLGDNQPQHF
>NA|TRBV15|TRBJ1-2
CATSGTNRGSVYGYTF
>NA|TRBV9|TRBJ1-2
CASSPNNYGYTF
>NA|TRBV6-5|TRBJ2-7
CASSDGQGYEQYF
>NA|TRBV9|TRBJ2-2
CASSVPAGTKNTGELFF
>NA|TRBV5-1|TRBJ2-7
CASSLAGTKNEQYF
>NA|TRBV4-2|TRBJ2-3
CASSLRTSGRSSDTQYF
>NA|TRBV5-4|TRBJ1-1
CASSSQGATEAFF
>NA|TRBV7-6|TRBJ2-3
CASSLGTGGGTDTQYF
>NA|TRBV10-3|TRBJ2-1
CATSSPSGDYNEQFF
>NA|TRBV5-1|TRBJ2-5
CASSLAPGQETQYF
>NA|TRBV28|TRBJ2-7
CASSPGLPYEQYF
>NA|TRBV2|TRBJ2-1
CAITLRGTGEGNEQFF